The 32 T cell receptor beta chains below all came from one sample that was sequenced in a study of OX40 agonist ivuxolimab in advanced cancers. Sequencing used immunoSEQ multiplex PCR; TCRdb keeps in-frame clones, though not all of them. The data show some 70,000 clones, more than 85% seen once. The sequencing used CD4+ or CD8+ T cells sorted from blood, collected in a trial of the OX40 agonist ivuxolimab. The receptors were gathered from an adult with an advanced solid tumor such as melanoma, head and neck, liver or kidney cancer.

The chain links TRBV6-1 to TRBJ1-4; 7 bases line up with TRBD1. The CDR3 extends over 14 amino acids. The germline V gene encodes CDR1 MNHNS and CDR2 SASEGT. V was pared by 2 bases and J by 8 bases, with 5 bases of the junction left unmatched. The CDR3 here is CASSELTGLEKLFF. In nucleotides, the CDR3 is TGTGCCAGCAGTGAACTGACAGGGCTCGAAAAACTGTTTTTT.

The chain carries TRBV29-1 and TRBJ2-7, with 8 bases aligning to TRBD1. J was trimmed by 6 bases and V by 6 bases; bases with no gene match: 7. The CDR3 has 12 amino acids. From germline, CDR1 is SQVTM and CDR2 ANQGSEA. DNA of the CDR3: TGCAGCGTGAAGACAGGGGCTGGCGAGCAGTACTTC. It translates to CSVKTGAGEQYF.

CDR3 region: CASSLWTANTEAFF. In nucleotides, the CDR3 is TGTGCCAGCAGCCTGTGGACAGCGAACACTGAAGCTTTCTTT. This chain joins TRBV5-6 and TRBJ1-1; tentative D call: TRBD1 (6 bases). This CDR3 has 14 residues. CDR1 and CDR2 (germline): SGHDT, YYEEEE. The V gene lost 4 bases and the J gene lost 1 base, with 11 bases spanning the gap.

This clone was detected only once. V usage is TRBV5-1 and J usage is TRBJ2-1; 13 nucleotides agree with TRBD2. The CDR3 is 17 residues long. Germline trimming cut 1 base from V and 8 bases from J; bases unmatched to any gene: 9. Germline V lookup: CDR1 SGHRS, CDR2 YFSETQ. As DNA, the CDR3 is TGCGCCAGCAGCTTGACCCGGACTAGCGGGAGTGGCCATGAGCAGTTCTTC. As protein: CASSLTRTSGSGHEQFF.

CDR3 coding DNA: TGTGCCAGCAGTGGACAGGGGAGGACTGAAGCTTTCTTT. Translating gives CASSGQGRTEAFF. The V call is TRBV27, the J call TRBJ1-1; 9 bases align to TRBD1. V was pared by 5 bases and J by 5 bases, with 3 bases of the junction left unmatched. The CDR3 contains 13 residues. Germline V gene lookup returns CDR1 MNHEY and CDR2 SMNVEV (reference sequence).

V usage is TRBV5-1 and J usage is TRBJ2-5; D is possibly TRBD1 or TRBD2 (5 bases each). The CDR3 sequence is 16 residues long. Germline values: CDR1 SGHRS, CDR2 YFSETQ. The ends were cut back, 6 bases at V and 4 bases at J, with 22 bases in the middle. Here the CDR3 reads CASILSPTRGGETQYF. CDR3 in DNA: TGCGCCAGCATTCTATCCCCCACGAGGGGTGGAGAGACCCAGTACTTC.

The chain combines TRBV6-1 with TRBJ1-5; the D is unclear. Germline V gene lookup returns CDR1 MNHNS and CDR2 SASEGT. Trimming took 0 bases from V and 0 from J, leaving 6 bases between them. CDR3 length: 15 residues. CDR3 region: CASSEAGGSNQPQHF. In DNA, the CDR3 is TGTGCCAGCAGTGAAGCGGGAGGTAGCAATCAGCCCCAGCATTTT.

This chain uses TRBV29-1 with TRBJ2-2, with a weak D call TRBD2 (5 bases). The germline V gene has CDR1 SQVTM and CDR2 ANQGSEA. Trimming pared 6 bases from V and 0 bases from J, leaving 14 bases between. This CDR3 is built from 15 residues. The CDR3 loop is CSVPRGGANTGELFF. Written as DNA, the CDR3 is TGCAGCGTCCCCCGAGGAGGAGCGAACACCGGGGAGCTGTTTTTT.

The rearrangement links TRBV21-1 to TRBJ1-2. TRBV21-1 constitutes a pseudogene. This CDR3 contains 10 residues. The chain's CDR3 is CASSKARATF. In DNA form, the CDR3 reads TGTGCCAGCAGCAAAGCAAGGGCCACCTTC.

The chain has TRBV5-6 and TRBJ2-3; D gene ambiguous. This CDR3 region has 14 residues. V lost 0 bases, J lost 1 base, and 6 bases lay in between. Germline CDR1 reads SGHDT; CDR2 reads YYEEEE. This chain's CDR3 is CASSLGLGTDTQYF. CDR3 nucleotides: TGTGCCAGCAGCTTGGGTCTGGGCACAGATACGCAGTATTTT.

The V gene is TRBV9, the J gene TRBJ1-2; 7 nucleotides match TRBD1. The CDR3 has 14 residues. V dropped 4 bases and J dropped 5; count of bases not matched to a gene: 8. CDR1 is SGDLS, CDR2 YYNGEE, per germline. CDR3 region: CASSSSGTAYGYTF. CDR3 coding DNA: TGTGCCAGCAGCTCCTCCGGGACAGCGTATGGCTACACCTTC.

The V gene is TRBV5-1, the J gene TRBJ2-3; TRBD1 matches 7 bases. From germline, CDR1 is SGHRS and CDR2 YFSETQ. The V segment lost 0 bases and the J segment 4 bases; nucleotides outside the gene matches: 8. The CDR3 has 16 amino acids. The DNA for the CDR3 is TGCGCCAGCAGCTTGGGCCACAGGGGAGAAGCAGATACGCAGTATTTT. Protein product: CASSLGHRGEADTQYF.

V gene TRBV7-3 combines with J gene TRBJ2-5; unclear D gene. CDR1 and CDR2 from the germline V gene are SGHTA and FQGTGA. V lost 2 bases and J 4 bases, leaving 8 bases between the germline ends. The CDR3 spans 13 residues. CDR3 in DNA: TGTGCCAGCAGCTTAGGGGTTGGAGAGACCCAGTACTTC. Protein: CASSLGVGETQYF.

The chain employs TRBV5-4 and TRBJ2-1; D not resolved. V was shortened by 0 bases and J by 0 bases, with 13 bases between the two germline ends. The germline gives CDR1 SGHNT, CDR2 YYREEE (reference sequence). This CDR3 region has 17 residues. CDR3 sequence: CASSLVGRPRSYNEQFF. Written as DNA, the CDR3 is TGTGCCAGCAGCTTGGTCGGGCGGCCCCGCTCCTACAATGAGCAGTTCTTC.

Worth noting for this clone: Different DNA sequences within this sample yield the same CDR3. This chain connects TRBV9 to TRBJ2-3; 10 bases match TRBD2. In germline, CDR1 is SGDLS, CDR2 YYNGEE. The CDR3 has 16 amino acids. The V and J ends lost 4 bases and 1 base, in that order; junction bases with no gene match: 6. The CDR3 spells CASSPLAGGGTDTQYF. In nucleotides, the CDR3 is TGTGCCAGCAGCCCGTTAGCGGGAGGAGGCACAGATACGCAGTATTTT.

The chain couples TRBV9 to TRBJ2-2; perhaps TRBD2 as D (5 bases). The CDR3 loop spans 15 amino acids. Germline V CDR1 and CDR2: SGDLS, YYNGEE. The germline V and J ends were trimmed by 0 bases and 4 bases, with 10 bases remaining between them. The CDR3 nucleotides read TGTGCCAGCAGCGTAGCGGACTTAGTCACCGGGGAGCTGTTTTTT. Translating gives CASSVADLVTGELFF.

The chain combines TRBV19 with TRBJ1-6; the match to TRBD1 covers 7 bases. The germline V gene has CDR1 LNHDA and CDR2 SQIVND (reference sequence). The CDR3 is made up of 17 amino acids. The trim removed 6 bases at V and 5 bases at J, leaving 13 bases unmatched. DNA for the CDR3: TGTGCCAGTAGCGACCGCTCGGGGGGGACAGATAATTCACCCCTCCACTTT. Its protein product is CASSDRSGGTDNSPLHF.

With regard to this clone: A read error may account for a junction end that differs from germline. The rearrangement links TRBV27 to TRBJ2-7; TRBD2 might be the D (5 bases). Germline V CDR1 and CDR2: MNHEY, SMNVEV (reference sequence). The CDR3 is 16 residues long. The CDR3 spells CAGRLTDLTLLGEQYF. The CDR3 DNA reads TGTGCCGGCAGGCTGACGGACTTGACCCTCTTGGGGGAGCAGTACTTC.

The chain employs TRBV6-6 and TRBJ2-2; TRBD1 matches 10 bases. Germline V CDR1 and CDR2: MNHNY, SVGAGI (reference sequence). This CDR3 spans 14 amino acids. J gave up 3 bases and V 6 bases, and 1 base lay outside the gene matches. CDR3 DNA: TGTGCCAGCAGGGGGACAGGGGACACCGGGGAGCTGTTTTTT. Protein: CASRGTGDTGELFF.

This clone was observed a single time. This chain links TRBV11-2 with TRBJ2-3; 7 nucleotides line up with TRBD1. The V gene's germline CDR1 is SGHAT and CDR2 FQNNGV. V lost 5 bases, J lost 6 bases, and 5 bases stayed unmatched. CDR3 size: 13 residues. The CDR3 nucleotides are TGTGCCAGCAGCAGACACAGGGGTGATACGCAGTATTTT. This sequence encodes CASSRHRGDTQYF.

CDR3 sequence reads: CASRETGDYQPQHF. The DNA for the CDR3 is TGTGCCAGTAGGGAGACAGGTGATTATCAGCCCCAGCATTTT. The chain uses TRBV19 and TRBJ1-5, with D perhaps TRBD1 (6 bases). V gave up 6 bases and J gave up 5 bases, with 14 bases separating them. The CDR3 contains 14 residues. Germline-derived CDR1 and CDR2 are LNHDA and SQIVND (reference sequence).

The chain is built from TRBV5-1 and TRBJ2-3; 15 nucleotides agree with TRBD2. Unmatched junction bases numbered 8, after V lost 3 bases and J lost 0 bases. The CDR3 has 19 amino acids. The germline gives CDR1 SGHRS, CDR2 YFSETQ. The CDR3 spells CASSSGLAGGTTSTDTQYF. Here the CDR3 DNA reads TGCGCCAGCAGCTCGGGACTAGCGGGGGGTACTACTAGCACAGATACGCAGTATTTT.

This clone was counted between two and nine times. The chain carries TRBV2 and TRBJ1-2, with a weak D call TRBD1 (5 bases). V was cut by 7 bases and J by 2 bases, with 11 bases left in between. Germline V gene sequence: CDR1 SNHLY, CDR2 FYNNEI. The CDR3 extends over 13 amino acids. CDR3 residues: CASNRDGNYGYTF. The CDR3 coding sequence is TGTGCCAGCAATAGGGACGGGAACTATGGCTACACCTTC. The whole variable domain, remainder taken from reference TRBV2 and TRBJ1-2, is EPEVTQTPSHQVTQMGQEVILRCVPISNHLYFYWYRQILGQKVEFLVSFYNNEISEKSEIFDDQFSVERPDGSNFTLKIRSTKLEDSAMYFCASNRDGNYGYTFGSGTRLTVV.

This clone appeared once. This rearrangement joins TRBV7-8 to TRBJ1-5; D unclear. The CDR3 consists of 14 residues. Germline CDR1 is SGHVS and CDR2 is FQNEAQ. V was pared by 0 bases and J by 7 bases, with 10 bases between. The chain's CDR3 is CASSLAEVGQPQHF. In DNA, the CDR3 is TGTGCCAGCAGCTTAGCGGAGGTAGGCCAGCCCCAGCATTTT.

This clone was counted a single time. This chain uses TRBV6-5 with TRBJ2-1; possible D gene TRBD2, 5 bases. V was clipped by 0 bases and J by 9 bases, with 9 bases between them. The CDR3 is 13 residues long. Germline V CDR1 and CDR2: MNHEY, SVGAGI. This chain's CDR3 is CASSYSAGFEQFF. Written as DNA, the CDR3 is TGTGCCAGCAGTTACTCGGCGGGTTTTGAGCAGTTCTTC.

This clone was seen a single time. V gene TRBV18 combines with J gene TRBJ1-1; D gene unclear. V was clipped by 5 bases and J by 3 bases, with 10 bases between them. This CDR3 contains 13 residues. Germline CDR1 reads KGHSH; CDR2 reads LQKENI. CDR3 sequence reads: CASSSGQDTEAFF. The CDR3 DNA is TGTGCCAGCTCATCAGGCCAAGACACTGAAGCTTTCTTT.

The V and J genes are TRBV5-1 and TRBJ1-4; D gene uncertain. The V end was cut by 0 bases, the J end by 10 bases, with 10 bases between. The CDR3 runs to 13 residues. Germline lookup yields CDR1 SGHRS and CDR2 YFSETQ. The CDR3 sequence is CASSLEDRGKLFF. CDR3 bases: TGCGCCAGCAGCTTGGAGGATCGGGGAAAACTGTTTTTT.

The J gene is TRBJ1-3, the V gene TRBV30; perhaps TRBD1 as D (6 bases). Per the germline V gene, CDR1 is GTSNPN and CDR2 is SVGIG (reference sequence). With 3 bases removed from V and 2 bases from J, the gap between germline ends came to 14 bases. There are 15 residues in the CDR3. CDR3 region: CAWRGALPPGNTIYF. Written as DNA, the CDR3 is TGTGCCTGGAGGGGGGCGCTTCCTCCTGGAAACACCATATATTTT.

The chain joins TRBV14 to TRBJ2-7; D is possibly TRBD1 (5 bases). The V end was cut by 1 base, the J end by 3 bases, with 19 bases between. CDR3 length equals 17 residues. From germline, CDR1 is SGHDN and CDR2 FVKESK. CDR3 DNA sequence: TGTGCCAGCAGCCAAGCCCGACCCGATGCAGGGTACTACGAGCAGTACTTC. Translated, it gives CASSQARPDAGYYEQYF.

This rearrangement joins TRBV28 to TRBJ2-7; 9 bases line up with TRBD2. V lost 5 bases and J lost 0; bases outside the gene matches: 5. CDR1 MDHEN and CDR2 SYDVKM come from the germline V gene. The CDR3 spans 15 residues. Written as DNA, the CDR3 is TGTGCCAGCAGTGCGGGAGGGCAAAGCTCCTACGAGCAGTACTTC. Protein: CASSAGGQSSYEQYF. Together with reference TRBV28 and TRBJ2-7, the CDR3 gives the full variable domain: DVKVTQSSRYLVKRTGEKVFLECVQDMDHENMFWYRQDPGLGLRLIYFSYDVKMKEKGDIPEGYSVSREKKERFSLILESASTNQTSMYLCASSAGGQSSYEQYFGPGTRLTVT.

This chain links TRBV7-2 with TRBJ2-1; D ambiguous. V was cut by 6 bases and J by 0 bases, with 15 bases left in between. CDR3 length: 16 residues. The germline gives CDR1 SGHTA, CDR2 FQGNSA. CDR3 in DNA: TGTGCCAGCAGAACGACATCTAAGAGCTCCTACAATGAGCAGTTCTTC. It codes for CASRTTSKSSYNEQFF.

CDR3 coding DNA: TGCGCCAGCAGCCCGGAGCCAACTAATGAAAAACTGTTTTTT. Translated: CASSPEPTNEKLFF. The rearrangement joins TRBV5-1 to TRBJ1-4; D unresolved. The germline V gene encodes CDR1 SGHRS and CDR2 YFSETQ. The CDR3 has 14 amino acids. V lost 4 bases and J 0 bases, leaving 7 bases between the germline ends.